The rows below give T cell receptor beta chains drawn from one sample of a study of monozygotic twins with inflammatory bowel disease. From the 5' RACE reads, TCRdb lists one entry per CDR3 protein and no DNA. The sample holds about 450,000 distinct CDR3 sequences. Sequenced: blood. These receptors were obtained from a human donor with ulcerative colitis or Crohn's disease, or a healthy co-twin of an affected twin (not recorded which). Each CDR3 is given with its conserved first and last residue. The order of the fields is CDR3 protein, J gene, V gene.

CASSRQGAASTGELFF	TRBJ2-2	TRBV7-3
CASSLTGTLYEQYF	TRBJ2-7	TRBV12-3/TRBV12-4
CASSHTANTGELFF	TRBJ2-2	TRBV7-7
CASSVATGLINEQFF	TRBJ2-1	TRBV9
CASSLGEGRWGEQYF	TRBJ2-7	TRBV7-9
CANSIDPSRVGNIQYF	TRBJ2-4	TRBV19
CASSLVGLAGGETQYF	TRBJ2-5	TRBV5-4
CASGRTAGDEKLFF	TRBJ1-4	TRBV12-5
CASSSTTAPLSEAFF	TRBJ1-1	TRBV5-1
CATSDSTGGESKNIQYF	TRBJ2-4	TRBV24-1
CSARAYTGELFF	TRBJ2-2	TRBV20-1
CASSPRLFEGDEQFF	TRBJ2-1	TRBV7-9
CASNPGTPYGEQFF	TRBJ2-1	TRBV5-1
CSATRQAYEQYF	TRBJ2-7	TRBV20-1
CASSKGGQLYGYTF	TRBJ1-2	TRBV4-2
CASSLLGIDEQYF	TRBJ2-7	TRBV7-2
CSAREGSISYNEQFF	TRBJ2-1	TRBV20-1
CASSLVWRTGELFF	TRBJ2-2	TRBV7-2
CTSSLGRGSNIQYF	TRBJ2-4	TRBV7-2
CSAKPPTGGGTEAFF	TRBJ1-1	TRBV20-1
CASSPRTAGDSPLHF	TRBJ1-6	TRBV3-1
CASSQVVGEAFF	TRBJ1-1	TRBV4-2
CASSLTTSPTTYNEQFF	TRBJ2-1	TRBV7-9
CASSVVGGMGYNEQFF	TRBJ2-1	TRBV9
CASSPEGPYSNQPQHF	TRBJ1-5	TRBV7-2
CASSELGAKADIQYF	TRBJ2-4	TRBV6-1
CASSLEGLTNTEAFF	TRBJ1-1	TRBV5-1
CASSLWGGPTDTQYF	TRBJ2-3	TRBV12-3/TRBV12-4
CASRTSGGRDEQFF	TRBJ2-1	TRBV6-2/TRBV6-3
CASSPKGAGAEAFF	TRBJ1-1	TRBV18
CASSLEAGKGTEAFF	TRBJ1-1	TRBV5-5
CASSLARSDHDEQFF	TRBJ2-1	TRBV7-2
CAWSVHSQETQYF	TRBJ2-5	TRBV30
CSARAGQGQKLFF	TRBJ1-4	TRBV20-1
CASSLAGVTEAFF	TRBJ1-1	TRBV7-6
CASSRGTGGGLAANTGELFF	TRBJ2-2	TRBV3-1
CASSGVGRPHSGNTIYF	TRBJ1-3	TRBV9
CASSWDSGSRSPLHF	TRBJ1-6	TRBV5-1
CASGLPTFLTTSPANTGELFF	TRBJ2-2	TRBV12-5
CASSREVFNEQFF	TRBJ2-1	TRBV9
CASSQRRWDYGYTF	TRBJ1-2	TRBV14
CASSLGLSGSEQFF	TRBJ2-1	TRBV7-2
CASSQVRAGETGELFF	TRBJ2-2	TRBV4-2
CASSPSRVGGTEAFF	TRBJ1-1	TRBV3-1
CASQFQGISEETQYF	TRBJ2-5	TRBV6-1
CASSSRERVTGELFF	TRBJ2-2	TRBV11-2